This TCR beta chain was found in a study of cytomegalovirus exposure and HLA in healthy donors. Study in general: Genotyping showed roughly 86% of roughly 390 donors falling in the Caucasian-associated ancestry cluster.

This CDR3 spans 12 amino acids. V shed 5 bases and J shed 15 bases, with 17 bases lying between them. The V gene's germline CDR1 is MDHEN and CDR2 SYDVKM. On this clone itself: Its antigen is still unknown.

Study findings and constraints: Associated with HLA alleles at 0.05 false discovery rate in a later analysis were approximately 17,000 TCR beta sequences.

The PCR made use of 60 Vbeta and 13 Jbeta primers. Using immunoSEQ multiplex PCR, the repertoire was profiled, and TCRdb retains in-frame clones only, with some absent. The table records 270,000 or so clones, 85% to 95% of them present only once. The sample consisted of PBMCs. V is TRBV28 and J is TRBJ2-1; D not resolved. The sequence was obtained from a girl aged 2 to 9 in good health and CMV-seronegative. The CDR3 here is CASSLSYLSRFF. The CDR3 DNA reads TGTGCCAGCAGTCTGTCATACCTAAGTAGGTTCTTC. The full variable domain, in which reference TRBV28 and TRBJ2-1 provide the parts outside the CDR3, is DVKVTQSSRYLVKRTGEKVFLECVQDMDHENMFWYRQDPGLGLRLIYFSYDVKMKEKGDIPEGYSVSREKKERFSLILESASTNQTSMYLCASSLSYLSRFFGPGTRLTVL.